The entry below describes one TCR beta chain. These data are taken from a study of blood T cell repertoires in COVID-19. Data came from immunoSEQ multiplex PCR; TCRdb stores just in-frame clones and leaves some out. The sample includes approximately 250,000 clones, roughly 88% seen only once; the top ten take 2% to 2.5%. V lost 10 bases and J 4 bases, leaving 19 bases between the germline ends. Germline CDR1 reads SGHAT; CDR2 reads FQNNGV. The CDR3 length is 14 residues. The rearrangement uses TRBV11-2 and TRBJ1-2, with D unresolved. The origin of this receptor is a man aged 25-40 years who had recovered from COVID-19. The sample taken for sequencing was peripheral blood. CDR3 amino acids: CATPSEARIYGYTF. Here the CDR3 DNA reads TGTGCCACCCCAAGTGAGGCACGAATCTATGGCTACACCTTC.